This TCR beta chain is drawn from a study of CD8+CD57+ T cells in acquired aplastic anemia. The template for TCR beta VDJ and CDR3 sequence profiling was genomic DNA. From the reads, TCRdb called clonotypes with MiXCR, one entry per CDR3 protein. The sample yields around 150,000 distinct CDR3 sequences, more than 35% seen once. Trimming stripped 7 bases from V and 7 bases from J, with 5 bases between. CDR1 is SNHLY and CDR2 is FYNNEI in the germline V gene. The CDR3 covers 11 residues. This clonotype has just a few counts. The chain joins TRBV2 to TRBJ1-6, with D hard to call. The receptor's source is a human donor in good health, serving as a control. What was sequenced was sorted CD4+, CD8+, or CD8+CD57+ T cells (not recorded which) from PBMCs. The CDR3 reads CASTSNSPLHF. The CDR3 bases are TGTGCCAGCACTTCGAATTCACCCCTCCACTTT.